The 4 T cell receptor beta chains listed next were all sequenced from one sample in a study of T cell repertoires in cytomegalovirus infection. One entry per CDR3 protein, called by TCRdb with MiXCR from the reads. The sample shows around 530,000 distinct CDR3 sequences, approximately 17% of them seen only once. The sample taken for sequencing was CD8+ T cells from PBMCs. These receptors were collected from a human donor in good health (CMV status not recorded). Some clones in this sample may be carry-over from other donors' samples.

This rearrangement joins TRBV20-1 to TRBJ2-1; 7 positions agree with TRBD2. J gave up 4 bases and V 0 bases, and 6 bases lay outside the gene matches. Germline CDR1 is DFQATT and CDR2 is SNEGSKA (reference sequence). This CDR3 has 15 residues. CDR3 in amino acids: CSARELTSSYNEQFF. For the CDR3, the DNA is TGCAGTGCTAGAGAGCTGACTAGCAGTTACAATGAGCAGTTCTTC.

This clonotype was counted at least ten times. V is TRBV7-3 and J is TRBJ1-1; D unclear. V lost 3 bases to trimming and J lost 2 bases, with 13 bases between them. This CDR3 is built from 15 residues. The V gene's germline CDR1 is SGHTA and CDR2 FQGTGA. The CDR3 coding sequence is TGTGCCAGCAGCTTTTCTGGCAGTAAAAACACTGAAGCTTTCTTT. This gives the protein CASSFSGSKNTEAFF.

The chain combines TRBV5-4 with TRBJ2-2; TRBD2 agrees at 10 bases. This CDR3 spans 19 amino acids. V shed 4 bases and J 3 bases; nucleotides not matched to a gene: 15. Germline V gene data show CDR1 as SGHNT and CDR2 as YYREEE (reference sequence). The CDR3 spells CASSRLGLAVGGDTGELFF. The CDR3 bases are TGTGCCAGCAGCCGCCTAGGACTAGCGGTAGGGGGGGACACCGGGGAGCTGTTTTTT.

This clonotype has just a few counts. The rearrangement joins TRBV6-5 to TRBJ1-2; weak D call: TRBD1 (5 bases). Germline values: CDR1 MNHEY, CDR2 SVGAGI. The V end was cut by 2 bases, the J end by 5 bases, with 12 bases between. The CDR3 is 14 residues long. The CDR3 spells CASSYAGPLYGYTF. CDR3 nucleotides: TGTGCCAGCAGTTACGCGGGACCACTTTATGGCTACACCTTC.